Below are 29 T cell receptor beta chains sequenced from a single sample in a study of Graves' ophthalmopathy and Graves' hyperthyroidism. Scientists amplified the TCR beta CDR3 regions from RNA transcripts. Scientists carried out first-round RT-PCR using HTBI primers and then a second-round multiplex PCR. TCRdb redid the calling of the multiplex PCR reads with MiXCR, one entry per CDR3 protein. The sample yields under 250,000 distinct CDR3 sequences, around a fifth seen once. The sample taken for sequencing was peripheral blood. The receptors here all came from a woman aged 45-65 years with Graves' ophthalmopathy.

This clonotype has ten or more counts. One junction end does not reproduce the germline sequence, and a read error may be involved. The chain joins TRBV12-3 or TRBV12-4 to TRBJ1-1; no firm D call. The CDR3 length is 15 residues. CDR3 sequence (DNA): TGTGCCAGCAGTTTAGTTGTTGGAGCGAACGCTGAAGCTTTCTTT. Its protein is CASSLVVGANAEAFF.

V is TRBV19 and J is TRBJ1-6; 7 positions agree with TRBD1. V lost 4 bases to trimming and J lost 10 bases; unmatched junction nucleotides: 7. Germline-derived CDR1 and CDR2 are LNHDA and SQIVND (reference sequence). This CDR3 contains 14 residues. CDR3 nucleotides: TGTGCCAGTAGTAGGGGACAGCACGGATCACCCCTCCACTTT. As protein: CASSRGQHGSPLHF.

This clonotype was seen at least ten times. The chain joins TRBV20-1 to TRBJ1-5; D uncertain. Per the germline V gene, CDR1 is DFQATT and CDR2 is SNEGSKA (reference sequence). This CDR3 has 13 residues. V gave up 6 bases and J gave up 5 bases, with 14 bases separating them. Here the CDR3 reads CSALGRDDQPQHF. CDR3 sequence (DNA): TGCAGTGCCCTCGGGAGGGATGATCAGCCCCAGCATTTT.

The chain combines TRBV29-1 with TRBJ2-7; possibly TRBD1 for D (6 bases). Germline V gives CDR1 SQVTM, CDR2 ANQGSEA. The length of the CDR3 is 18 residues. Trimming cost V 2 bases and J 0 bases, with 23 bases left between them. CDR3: CSVESWGRGGEDSYEQYF. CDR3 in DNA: TGCAGCGTTGAATCGTGGGGGCGCGGAGGCGAAGACTCCTACGAGCAGTACTTC.

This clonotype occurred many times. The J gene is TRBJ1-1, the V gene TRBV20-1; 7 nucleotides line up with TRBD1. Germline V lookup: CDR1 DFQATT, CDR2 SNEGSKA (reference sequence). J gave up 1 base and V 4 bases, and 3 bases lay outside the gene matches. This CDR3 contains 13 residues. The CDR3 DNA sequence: TGCAGTGCTAAAACAGGGGAGAACACTGAAGCTTTCTTT. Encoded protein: CSAKTGENTEAFF.

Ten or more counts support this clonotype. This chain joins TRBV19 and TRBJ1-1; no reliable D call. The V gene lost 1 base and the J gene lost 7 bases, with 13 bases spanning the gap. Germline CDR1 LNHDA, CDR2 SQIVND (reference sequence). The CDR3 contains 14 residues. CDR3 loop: CASSIGVRRGEAFF. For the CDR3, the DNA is TGTGCCAGTAGTATAGGAGTGAGGCGAGGTGAAGCTTTCTTT.

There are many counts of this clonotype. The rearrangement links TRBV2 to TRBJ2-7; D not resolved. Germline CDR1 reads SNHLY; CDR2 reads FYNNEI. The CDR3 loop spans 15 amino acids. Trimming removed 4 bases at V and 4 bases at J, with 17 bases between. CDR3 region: CASSATDSGRYEQYF. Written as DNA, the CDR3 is TGTGCCAGCAGTGCCACAGACTCCGGCAGGTACGAGCAGTACTTC.

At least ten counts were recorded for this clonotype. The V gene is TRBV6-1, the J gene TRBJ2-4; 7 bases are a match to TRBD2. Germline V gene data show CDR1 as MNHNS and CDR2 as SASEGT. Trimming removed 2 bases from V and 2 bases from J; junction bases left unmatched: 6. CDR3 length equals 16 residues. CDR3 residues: CASSEWEGISKNIQYF. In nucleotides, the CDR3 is TGTGCCAGCAGTGAATGGGAGGGTATATCCAAAAACATTCAGTACTTC.

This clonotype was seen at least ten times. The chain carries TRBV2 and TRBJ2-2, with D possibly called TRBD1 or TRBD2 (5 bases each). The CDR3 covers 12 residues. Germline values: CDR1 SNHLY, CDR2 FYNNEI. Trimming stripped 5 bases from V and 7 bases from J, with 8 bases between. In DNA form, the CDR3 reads TGTGCCAGCAGTTGGGGGTACGGGGAGCTGTTTTTT. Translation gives CASSWGYGELFF.

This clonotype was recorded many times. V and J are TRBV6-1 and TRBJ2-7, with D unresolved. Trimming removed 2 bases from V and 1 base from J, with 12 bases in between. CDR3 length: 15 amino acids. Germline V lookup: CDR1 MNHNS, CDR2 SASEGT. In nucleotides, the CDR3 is TGTGCCAGCAGTGAATCCTCGCAATTTTCCTACGAGCAGTACTTC. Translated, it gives CASSESSQFSYEQYF.

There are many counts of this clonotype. CDR3 region: CSARADPVVGPQHF. The DNA for the CDR3 is TGCAGTGCTAGAGCAGATCCGGTCGTGGGGCCCCAGCATTTT. This chain uses TRBV20-1 with TRBJ1-5, with D unclear. This CDR3 comprises 14 residues. V lost 1 base, J lost 9 bases, and 16 bases lay in between. The V gene's germline CDR1 is DFQATT and CDR2 SNEGSKA (reference sequence).

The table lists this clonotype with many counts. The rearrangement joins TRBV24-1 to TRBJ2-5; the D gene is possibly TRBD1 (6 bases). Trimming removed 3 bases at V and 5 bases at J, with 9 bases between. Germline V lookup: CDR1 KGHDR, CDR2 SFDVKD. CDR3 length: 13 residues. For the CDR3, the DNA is TGTGCCACCAGTGATCGCAGGGGCGAGACCCAGTACTTC. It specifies CATSDRRGETQYF.

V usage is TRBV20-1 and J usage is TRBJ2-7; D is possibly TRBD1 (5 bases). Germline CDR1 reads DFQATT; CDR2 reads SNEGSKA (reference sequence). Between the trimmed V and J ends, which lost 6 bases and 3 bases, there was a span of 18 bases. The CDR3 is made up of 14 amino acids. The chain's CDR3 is CSAQDPDSFYEQYF. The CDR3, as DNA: TGCAGTGCCCAGGACCCAGACAGCTTCTACGAGCAGTACTTC.

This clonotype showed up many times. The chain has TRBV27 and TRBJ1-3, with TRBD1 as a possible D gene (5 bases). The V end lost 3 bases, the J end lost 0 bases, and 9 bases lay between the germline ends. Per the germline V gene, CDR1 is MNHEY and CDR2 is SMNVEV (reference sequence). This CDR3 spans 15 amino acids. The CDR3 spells CASSFGAVSGNTIYF. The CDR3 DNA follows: TGTGCCAGCAGTTTTGGGGCCGTCTCTGGAAACACCATATATTTT.

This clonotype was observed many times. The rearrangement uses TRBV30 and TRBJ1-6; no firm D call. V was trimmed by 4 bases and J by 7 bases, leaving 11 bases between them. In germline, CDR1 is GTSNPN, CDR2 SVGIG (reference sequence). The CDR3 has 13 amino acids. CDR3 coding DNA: TGTGCCTGGACCGGGAGGATCAATTCACCCCTCCACTTT. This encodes CAWTGRINSPLHF. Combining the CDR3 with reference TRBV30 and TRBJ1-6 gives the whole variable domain SQTIHQWPATLVQPVGSPLSLECTVEGTSNPNLYWYRQAAGRGLQLLFYSVGIGQISSEVPQNLSASRPQDRQFILSSKKLLLSDSGFYLCAWTGRINSPLHFGNGTRLTVT.

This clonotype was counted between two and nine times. CDR3 region: CASSPPGLPLNTGELFF. The DNA for the CDR3 is TGTGCCAGCAGCCCCCCGGGACTACCCCTGAACACCGGGGAGCTGTTTTTT. The chain couples TRBV7-3 to TRBJ2-2; 7 bases agree with TRBD2. Germline assignment: CDR1 SGHTA and CDR2 FQGTGA. The trim removed 5 bases at V and 1 base at J, leaving 10 bases unmatched. CDR3 length: 17 residues.

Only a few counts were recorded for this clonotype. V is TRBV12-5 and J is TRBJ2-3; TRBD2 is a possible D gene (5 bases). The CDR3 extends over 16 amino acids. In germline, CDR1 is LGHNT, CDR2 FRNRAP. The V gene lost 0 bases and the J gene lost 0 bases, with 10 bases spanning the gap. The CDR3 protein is CASGLVLGPSTDTQYF. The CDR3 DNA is TGTGCTAGTGGTTTGGTACTAGGACCTAGCACAGATACGCAGTATTTT.

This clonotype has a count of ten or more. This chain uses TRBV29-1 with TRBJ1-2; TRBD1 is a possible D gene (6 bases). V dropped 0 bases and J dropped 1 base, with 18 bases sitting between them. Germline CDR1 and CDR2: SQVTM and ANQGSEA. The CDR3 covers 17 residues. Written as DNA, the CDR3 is TGCAGCGTTGAAGATAGCAGGGGCCGCTCAATTAACTATGGCTACACCTTC. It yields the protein CSVEDSRGRSINYGYTF.

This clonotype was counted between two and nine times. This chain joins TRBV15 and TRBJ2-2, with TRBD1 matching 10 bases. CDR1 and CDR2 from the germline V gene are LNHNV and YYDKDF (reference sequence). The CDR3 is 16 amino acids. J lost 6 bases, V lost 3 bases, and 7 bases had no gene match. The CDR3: CATSRKRTGGPGELFF. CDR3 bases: TGTGCCACCAGCAGGAAACGGACAGGGGGTCCCGGGGAGCTGTTTTTT.

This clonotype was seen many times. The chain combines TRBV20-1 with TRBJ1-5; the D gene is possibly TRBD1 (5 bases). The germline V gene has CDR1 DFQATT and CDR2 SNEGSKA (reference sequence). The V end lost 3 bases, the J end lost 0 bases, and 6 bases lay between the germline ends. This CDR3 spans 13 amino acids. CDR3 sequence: CSARGDSNQPQHF. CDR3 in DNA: TGCAGTGCTAGGGGGGATAGCAATCAGCCCCAGCATTTT.

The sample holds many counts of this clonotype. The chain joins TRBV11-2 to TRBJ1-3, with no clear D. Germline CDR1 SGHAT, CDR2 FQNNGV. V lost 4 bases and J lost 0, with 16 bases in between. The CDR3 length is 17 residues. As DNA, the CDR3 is TGTGCCAGCAGCTCCTCGGTCGCGGGATACTCTGGAAACACCATATATTTT. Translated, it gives CASSSSVAGYSGNTIYF.

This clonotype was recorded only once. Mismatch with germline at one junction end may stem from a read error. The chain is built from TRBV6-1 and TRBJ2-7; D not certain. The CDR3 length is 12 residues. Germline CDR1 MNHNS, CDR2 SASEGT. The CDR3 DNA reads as TGTGCTTCGATCAGTGATGCCTACGAGCAGTCCTTC. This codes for CASISDAYEQSF.

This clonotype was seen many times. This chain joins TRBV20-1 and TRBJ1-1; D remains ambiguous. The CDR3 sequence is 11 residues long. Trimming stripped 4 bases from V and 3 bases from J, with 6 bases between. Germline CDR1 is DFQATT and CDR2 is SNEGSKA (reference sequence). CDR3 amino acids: CSAIRDTEAFF. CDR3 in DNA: TGCAGTGCTATACGGGACACTGAAGCTTTCTTT.

The CDR3 DNA reads as TGTGCCAGCAGTTTGACAGACAGGAATCAGCCCCAGCATTTT. Protein: CASSLTDRNQPQHF. The chain links TRBV28 to TRBJ1-5; TRBD1 might be the D (6 bases). Germline values: CDR1 MDHEN, CDR2 SYDVKM. V was clipped by 3 bases and J by 4 bases, with 10 bases between them. CDR3 length: 14 residues. Looking up the rest from reference TRBV28 and TRBJ1-5 gives the full variable domain: DVKVTQSSRYLVKRTGEKVFLECVQDMDHENMFWYRQDPGLGLRLIYFSYDVKMKEKGDIPEGYSVSREKKERFSLILESASTNQTSMYLCASSLTDRNQPQHFGDGTRLSIL.

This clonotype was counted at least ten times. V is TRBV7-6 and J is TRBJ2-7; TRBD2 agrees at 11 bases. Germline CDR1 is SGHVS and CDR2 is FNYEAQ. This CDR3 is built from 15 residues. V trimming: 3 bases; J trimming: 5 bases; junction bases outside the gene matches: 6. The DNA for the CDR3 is TGTGCCAGCAGCTTCCTAGCGGGGGGTGGGAACGAGCAGTACTTC. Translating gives CASSFLAGGGNEQYF.

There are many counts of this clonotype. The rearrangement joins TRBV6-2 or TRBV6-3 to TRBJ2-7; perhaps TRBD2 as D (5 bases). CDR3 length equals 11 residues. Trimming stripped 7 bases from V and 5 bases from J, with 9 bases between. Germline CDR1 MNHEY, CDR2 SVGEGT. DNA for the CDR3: TGTGCCAGCACGGGATTCGACGAGCAGTACTTC. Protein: CASTGFDEQYF.

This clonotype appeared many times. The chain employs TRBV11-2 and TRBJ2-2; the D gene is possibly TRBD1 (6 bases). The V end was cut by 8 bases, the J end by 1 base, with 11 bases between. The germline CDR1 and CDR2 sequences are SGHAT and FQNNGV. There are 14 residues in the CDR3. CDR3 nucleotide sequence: TGTGCCAGCTCCAGGGGCCGGAACACCGGGGAGCTGTTTTTT. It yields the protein CASSRGRNTGELFF.

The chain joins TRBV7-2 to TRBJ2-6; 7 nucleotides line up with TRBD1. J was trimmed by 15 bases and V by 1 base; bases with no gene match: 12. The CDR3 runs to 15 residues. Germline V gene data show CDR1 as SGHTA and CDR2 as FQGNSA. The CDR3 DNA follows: TGTGCCAGCAGCTTAGTATCAGGGGGACGCGAGGGCCTGACTTTC. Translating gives CASSLVSGGREGLTF.

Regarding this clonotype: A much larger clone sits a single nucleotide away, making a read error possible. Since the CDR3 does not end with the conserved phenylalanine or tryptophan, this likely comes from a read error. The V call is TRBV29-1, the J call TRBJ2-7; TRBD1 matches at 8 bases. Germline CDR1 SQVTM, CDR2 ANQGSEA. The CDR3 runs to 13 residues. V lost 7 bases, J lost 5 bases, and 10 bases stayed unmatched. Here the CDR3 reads CSGLGQGPHEQYL. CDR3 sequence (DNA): TGCAGCGGTTTAGGACAGGGTCCACACGAGCAGTACCTC.